Listed here is a single T cell receptor (beta chain). The sample originates from a study of T cell responses to AZD1222 COVID-19 vaccine. Assay: immunoSEQ multiplex PCR; the TCRdb copy retains only in-frame clones and omits some. The repertoire holds some 150,000 clones, with more than 90% as singletons. CDR3 length equals 16 residues. Germline CDR1 SGHNT, CDR2 YYREEE (reference sequence). With V trimmed by 3 bases and J by 2 bases, 8 bases remained unmatched. The chain joins TRBV5-4 to TRBJ1-2; 9 bases line up with TRBD1. The clonotype comes from an adult in good health. The sample here was peripheral blood, taken on day 0 of AZD1222 vaccination. DNA for the CDR3: TGTGCCAGCAGCTCGGGACAGGGCGGGTCCAACTATGGCTACACCTTC. It specifies CASSSGQGGSNYGYTF.